This T cell receptor beta chain was found in a study of T-cell memory formation after mild COVID-19. Overall study results and limits: Mainly in CM and EM were contracting CD4+ clones; CD8+ were in EMRA. Nothing confirmed that second-wave clones peaking on day 37 were specific for SARS-CoV-2.

From the 5' RACE reads, TCRdb called clonotypes with MiXCR, one entry per CDR3 protein. In the table there are around 150,000 distinct CDR3 sequences, 25% to 40% of which are singletons. This clonotype was picked up a small number of times. As yet, its antigen is unknown. The CDR3 totals 15 residues. With 7 bases removed from V and 2 bases from J, the gap between germline ends came to 18 bases. Germline V lookup: CDR1 MNHEY, CDR2 SVGEGT. This clonotype was obtained from an adult woman who had mild COVID-19 (a few samples of this study predate the infection). Cell type and time point are not known. The specimen sequenced was PBMCs or a T cell subset sorted from them (not recorded which). The gene calls are TRBV6-2 or TRBV6-3 and TRBJ2-7, with D perhaps matching TRBD1 (5 bases). CDR3 sequence reads: CASTPGHTPPYEQYF. The DNA of the CDR3 is TGTGCCAGCACTCCCGGACATACGCCGCCCTACGAGCAGTACTTC.